The source of this T cell receptor beta chain is a study of shared clonotypes between healthy human individuals. Study-wide results and caveats: Non-shared clonotypes had lower generation probabilities than clonotypes shared by all four sorted-subset donors. Investigators expected sequencing depth to affect clonotype sharing among donors.

Terminally differentiated effector memory CD45RA+ cells were left out of the naive CD8 fraction, which was CD45RO-negative and positively selected for CCR7. The ends were cut back, 0 bases at V and 2 bases at J, with 11 bases in the middle. Germline V gene sequence: CDR1 WNHNN, CDR2 SYGVQD (reference sequence). The CDR3 is made up of 15 amino acids. Comment on this clone: Its specificity is unknown.

Data came from immunoSEQ multiplex PCR; TCRdb stores just in-frame clones and leaves some out. The sample lists about 550,000 clones; over 95% were seen once. The material sequenced was naive CD8+ T cells sorted from blood. This chain links TRBV10-1 with TRBJ2-7, with a possible D match to TRBD1 (5 bases). The receptor was isolated from a woman aged 25 to 39 in good health. CDR3 residues: CASSESEQATYEQYF. CDR3 coding DNA: TGCGCCAGCAGTGAGTCAGAACAGGCAACCTACGAGCAGTACTTC.